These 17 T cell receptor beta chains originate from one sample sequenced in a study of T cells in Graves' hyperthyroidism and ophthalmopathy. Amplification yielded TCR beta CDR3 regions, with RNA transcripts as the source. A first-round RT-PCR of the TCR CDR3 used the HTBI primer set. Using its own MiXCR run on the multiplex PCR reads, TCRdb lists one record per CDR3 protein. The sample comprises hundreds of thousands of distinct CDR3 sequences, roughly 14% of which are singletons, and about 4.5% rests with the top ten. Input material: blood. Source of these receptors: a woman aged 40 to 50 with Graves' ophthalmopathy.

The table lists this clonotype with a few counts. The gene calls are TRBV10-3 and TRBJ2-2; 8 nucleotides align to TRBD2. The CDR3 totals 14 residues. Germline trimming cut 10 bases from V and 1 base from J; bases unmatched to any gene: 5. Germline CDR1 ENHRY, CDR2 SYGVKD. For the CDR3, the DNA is TGTGCCACTGGTCTAGCGGGGAACACCGGGGAGCTGTTTTTT. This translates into CATGLAGNTGELFF.

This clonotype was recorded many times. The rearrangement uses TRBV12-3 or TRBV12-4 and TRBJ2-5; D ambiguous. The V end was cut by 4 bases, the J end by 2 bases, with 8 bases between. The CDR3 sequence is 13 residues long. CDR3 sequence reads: CASSSTTQETQYF. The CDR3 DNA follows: TGTGCCAGCAGTTCTACTACTCAAGAGACCCAGTACTTC.

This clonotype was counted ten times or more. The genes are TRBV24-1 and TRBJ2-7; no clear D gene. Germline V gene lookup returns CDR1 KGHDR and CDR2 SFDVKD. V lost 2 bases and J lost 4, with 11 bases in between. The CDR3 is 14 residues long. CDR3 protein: CATSDSSDGYEQYF. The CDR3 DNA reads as TGTGCCACCAGTGATTCCTCCGATGGGTACGAGCAGTACTTC.

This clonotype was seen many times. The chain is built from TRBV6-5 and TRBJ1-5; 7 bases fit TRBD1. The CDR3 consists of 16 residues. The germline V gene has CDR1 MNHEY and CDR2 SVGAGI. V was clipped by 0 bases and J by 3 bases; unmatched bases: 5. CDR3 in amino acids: CASSYSGTGVNQPQHF. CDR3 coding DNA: TGTGCCAGCAGTTACTCGGGTACAGGGGTCAATCAGCCCCAGCATTTT.

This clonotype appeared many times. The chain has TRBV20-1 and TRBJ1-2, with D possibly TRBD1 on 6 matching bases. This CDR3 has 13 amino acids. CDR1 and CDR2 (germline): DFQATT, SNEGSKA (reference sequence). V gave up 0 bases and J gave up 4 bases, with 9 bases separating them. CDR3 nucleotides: TGCAGTGCTAGAGATTACAGGGCCTATGGCTACACCTTC. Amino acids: CSARDYRAYGYTF.

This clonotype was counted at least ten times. CDR3 sequence: CASSPPGGRGQAFF. CDR3 DNA sequence: TGTGCCAGCAGCCCCCCTGGGGGGAGAGGGCAAGCTTTCTTT. This chain links TRBV7-6 with TRBJ1-1; possibly TRBD1 for D (5 bases). The CDR3 consists of 14 residues. The V gene's germline CDR1 is SGHVS and CDR2 FNYEAQ. The V end was cut by 5 bases, the J end by 9 bases, with 19 bases between.

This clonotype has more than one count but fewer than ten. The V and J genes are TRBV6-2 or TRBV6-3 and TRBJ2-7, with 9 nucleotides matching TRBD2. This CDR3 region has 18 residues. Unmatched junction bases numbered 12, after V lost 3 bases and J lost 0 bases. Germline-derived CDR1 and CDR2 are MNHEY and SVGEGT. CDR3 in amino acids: CASSYKPPLAGFSYEQYF. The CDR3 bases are TGTGCCAGCAGTTATAAGCCCCCACTAGCGGGTTTCTCCTACGAGCAGTACTTC.

CDR3 amino acids: CASRPRGGRGYEQYF. CDR3 nucleotides: TGTGCCAGCAGGCCGCGGGGGGGAAGAGGGTACGAGCAGTACTTC. The V and J genes are TRBV6-2 or TRBV6-3 and TRBJ2-7, with 9 bases that match TRBD2. Trimming at V came to 6 bases and at J to 4 bases, leaving 10 bases not matched to a gene. CDR1 and CDR2 from the germline V gene are MNHEY and SVGEGT. There are 15 residues in the CDR3.

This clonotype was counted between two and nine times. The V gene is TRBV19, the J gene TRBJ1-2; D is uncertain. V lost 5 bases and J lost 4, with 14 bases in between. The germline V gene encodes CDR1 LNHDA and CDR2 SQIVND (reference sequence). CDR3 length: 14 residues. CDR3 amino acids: CASSPLILGYGYTF. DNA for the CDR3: TGTGCCAGTAGTCCCCTGATTCTGGGCTATGGCTACACCTTC.

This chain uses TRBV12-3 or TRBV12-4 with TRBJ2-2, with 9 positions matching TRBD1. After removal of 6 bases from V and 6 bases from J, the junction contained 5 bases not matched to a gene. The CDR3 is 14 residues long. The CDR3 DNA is TGTGCCAGCAGCAAACAGGGGGCGGCCGGGGAGCTGTTTTTT. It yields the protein CASSKQGAAGELFF.

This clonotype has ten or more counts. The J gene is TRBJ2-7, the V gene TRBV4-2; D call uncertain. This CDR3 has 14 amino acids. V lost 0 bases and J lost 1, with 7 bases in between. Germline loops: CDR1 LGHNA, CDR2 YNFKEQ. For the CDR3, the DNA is TGTGCCAGCAGCCAAGAATTAACGTCCTACGAGCAGTACTTC. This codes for CASSQELTSYEQYF.

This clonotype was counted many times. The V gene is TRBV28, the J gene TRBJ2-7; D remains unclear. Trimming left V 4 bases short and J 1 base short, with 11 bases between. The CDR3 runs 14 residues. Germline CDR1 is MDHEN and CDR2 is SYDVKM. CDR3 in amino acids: CASSSRWGSYEQYF. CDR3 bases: TGTGCCAGCAGTTCTCGATGGGGATCCTACGAGCAGTACTTC.

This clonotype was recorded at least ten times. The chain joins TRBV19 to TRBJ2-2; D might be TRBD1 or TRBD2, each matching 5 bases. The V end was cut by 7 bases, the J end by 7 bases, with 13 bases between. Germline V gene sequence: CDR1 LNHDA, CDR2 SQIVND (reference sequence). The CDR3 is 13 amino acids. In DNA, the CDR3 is TGTGCCAGTACCTGGGGGATTCGCGGGGAGCTGTTTTTT. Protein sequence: CASTWGIRGELFF.

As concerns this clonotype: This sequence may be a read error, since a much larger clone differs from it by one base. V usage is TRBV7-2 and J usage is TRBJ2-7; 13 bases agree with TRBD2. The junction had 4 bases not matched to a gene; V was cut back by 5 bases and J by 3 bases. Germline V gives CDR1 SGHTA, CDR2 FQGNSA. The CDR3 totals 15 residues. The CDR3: CASSQGLAGHYEQYF. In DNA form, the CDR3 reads TGTGCCAGCAGCCAGGGACTAGCGGGACACTACGAGCAGTACTTC. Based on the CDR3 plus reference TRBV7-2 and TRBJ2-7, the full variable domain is GAGVSQSPSNKVTEKGKDVELRCDPISGHTALYWYRQSLGQGLEFLIYFQGNSAPDKSGLPSDRFSAERTGGSVSTLTIQRTQQEDSAVYLCASSQGLAGHYEQYFGPGTRLTVT.

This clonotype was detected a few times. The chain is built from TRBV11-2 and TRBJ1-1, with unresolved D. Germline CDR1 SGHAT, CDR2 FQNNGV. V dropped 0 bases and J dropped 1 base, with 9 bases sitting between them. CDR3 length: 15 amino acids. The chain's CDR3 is CASSLEGKSNTEAFF. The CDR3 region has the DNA TGTGCCAGCAGCTTAGAAGGGAAATCGAACACTGAAGCTTTCTTT.

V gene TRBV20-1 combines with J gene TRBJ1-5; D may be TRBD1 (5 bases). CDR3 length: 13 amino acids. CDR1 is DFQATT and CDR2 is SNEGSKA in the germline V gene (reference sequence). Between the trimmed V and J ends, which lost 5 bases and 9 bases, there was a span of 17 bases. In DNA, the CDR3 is TGCAGTGCTGATGACAGTGGGGGGGGGCCCCAGCATTTT. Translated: CSADDSGGGPQHF.

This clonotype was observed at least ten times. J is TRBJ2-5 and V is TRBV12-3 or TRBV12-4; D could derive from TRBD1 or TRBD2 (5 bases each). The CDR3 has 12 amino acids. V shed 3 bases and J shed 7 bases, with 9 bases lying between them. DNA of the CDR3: TGTGCCAGCAGTTTGGGGGAATCGACCCAGTACTTC. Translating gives CASSLGESTQYF.